This section outlines one T cell receptor (beta chain) sequence together with its context. Its antigen is unknown. Sequenced by immunoSEQ multiplex PCR; TCRdb stores in-frame clones only, minus some. Of roughly 99,000 clones listed, 80% to 90% are singletons. The sample originates from a study of a mutant IDH1 vaccine in newly diagnosed glioma. Study-wide context: Most had both radiotherapy and temozolomide beforehand; others had only one.

V shed 3 bases and J shed 5 bases, with 5 bases lying between them. Germline CDR1 reads GTSNPN; CDR2 reads SVGIG (reference sequence). The CDR3 is 10 residues long. Time point: baseline, week 1 (first vaccination visit). The treatment here: pre-vaccination baseline after standard-of-care therapy. General study points: Immune responses arising from the vaccine appeared in 80% to 95% of patients. No link was apparently found between pseudoprogression and changes in top peripheral T cell clonotypes.

Sequenced here: PBMCs, sampled from a glioma patient treated with radiotherapy, temozolomide or both. This TCR came from a woman between 50 and 59 years old with glioma. This chain links TRBV30 with TRBJ2-7; D ambiguous. The CDR3 region is CAWSGNEQYF. The CDR3 region has the DNA TGTGCCTGGAGCGGAAACGAGCAGTACTTC.